The 5 T cell receptor beta chains reported below all come from one sample, sequenced in a study of graft-versus-host responses after intestinal transplantation. No antigen is known for these receptors. Assay: immunoSEQ multiplex PCR; the TCRdb copy retains only in-frame clones and omits some. The repertoire holds 80,000 to 100,000 clones, roughly 91% seen once, with roughly 0.17% in the top ten. Sample: unstimulated CD4+ T cells sorted from spleen or lymph node cells, taken before transplant. These receptor sequences come from a human donor who was the organ donor for an intestinal transplant.

This chain connects TRBV2 to TRBJ2-3; TRBD2 might be the D (5 bases). Germline CDR1 SNHLY, CDR2 FYNNEI. The CDR3 loop spans 14 amino acids. Trimming pared 2 bases from V and 1 base from J, leaving 7 bases between. This CDR3 reads CASSERRGTDTQYF. The DNA for the CDR3 is TGTGCCAGCAGTGAAAGGCGGGGCACAGATACGCAGTATTTT.

V gene TRBV4-1 combines with J gene TRBJ2-4, with 10 nucleotides matching TRBD2. Germline V gene sequence: CDR1 MGHRA, CDR2 YSYEKL. Trimming removed 5 bases from V and 9 bases from J; junction bases left unmatched: 13. The CDR3 is 16 residues long. Here the CDR3 DNA reads TGCGCCAGCAGCAGGGATCTAGCGGGGGATGTTGGCATTCAGTACTTC. Its protein is CASSRDLAGDVGIQYF.

This clone was seen just once. CDR3 sequence (DNA): TGTGCCAGTAGTATTGGGGCAGTCCTCAATCAGCCCCAGCATTTT. Residues: CASSIGAVLNQPQHF. The gene calls are TRBV19 and TRBJ1-5; weak D call: TRBD1 (5 bases). Germline V lookup: CDR1 LNHDA, CDR2 SQIVND (reference sequence). The CDR3 runs 15 residues. V shed 3 bases and J shed 3 bases, with 12 bases lying between them. Full variable domain (rest looked up from reference TRBV19 and TRBJ1-5): DGGITQSPKYLFRKEGQNVTLSCEQNLNHDAMYWYRQDPGQGLRLIYYSQIVNDFQKGDIAEGYSVSREKKESFPLTVTSAQKNPTAFYLCASSIGAVLNQPQHFGDGTRLSIL.

The CDR3 nucleotides are TGCAGTGAGGTCCTGAGGGAGACCCAGTACTTC. Translation: CSEVLRETQYF. The V call is TRBV20-1, the J call TRBJ2-5; D gene uncertain. This CDR3 is built from 11 residues. Germline V CDR1 and CDR2: DFQATT, SNEGSKA (reference sequence). Between the trimmed V and J ends, which lost 7 bases and 5 bases, there was a span of 11 bases.

This sequence joins TRBV27 and TRBJ1-5; TRBD1 matches at 8 bases. The CDR3 contains 16 residues. The V and J ends lost 6 bases and 0 bases, in that order; junction bases with no gene match: 7. Per the germline V gene, CDR1 is MNHEY and CDR2 is SMNVEV (reference sequence). CDR3 amino acids: CASRLTGGISNQPQHF. The CDR3, as DNA: TGTGCCAGCAGACTTACAGGGGGGATTAGCAATCAGCCCCAGCATTTT.